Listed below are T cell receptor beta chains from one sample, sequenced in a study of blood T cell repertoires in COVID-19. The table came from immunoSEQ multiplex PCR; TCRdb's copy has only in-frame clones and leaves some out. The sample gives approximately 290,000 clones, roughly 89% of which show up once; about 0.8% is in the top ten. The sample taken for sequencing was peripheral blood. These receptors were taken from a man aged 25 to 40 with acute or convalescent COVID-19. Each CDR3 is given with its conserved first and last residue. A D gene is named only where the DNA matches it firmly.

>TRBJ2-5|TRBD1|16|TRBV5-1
CASSLLGGRGQETQYF
TGCGCCAGCAGCTTGTTAGGGGGCCGCGGGCAAGAGACCCAGTACTTC
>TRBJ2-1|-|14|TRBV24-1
CATMLGGASDEQFF
TGTGCCACGATGCTGGGGGGGGCCTCGGATGAGCAGTTCTTC
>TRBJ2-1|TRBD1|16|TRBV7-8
CASRLRRRQGYNEQFF
TGTGCCAGCCGACTCCGGAGGAGACAGGGTTACAATGAGCAGTTCTTC
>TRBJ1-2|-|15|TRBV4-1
CASSQDPGKIYGYTF
TGCGCCAGCAGCCAAGATCCAGGGAAAATCTATGGCTACACCTTC
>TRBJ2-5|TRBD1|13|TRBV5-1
CASSQTGVGTQYF
TGCGCCAGCAGCCAGACAGGGGTAGGGACCCAGTACTTC
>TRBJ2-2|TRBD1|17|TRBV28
CASRRNRDRSNTGELFF
TGTGCCAGCAGGCGAAACCGGGACAGGTCAAACACCGGGGAGCTGTTTTTT
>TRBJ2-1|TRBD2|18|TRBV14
CASSPLGLAGETYNEQFF
TGTGCCAGCAGCCCCCTTGGGCTAGCGGGGGAAACCTACAATGAGCAGTTCTTC
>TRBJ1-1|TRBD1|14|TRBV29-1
CSVLQSDRVTEAFF
TGCAGCGTCCTACAGTCTGACAGGGTTACCGAAGCTTTCTTT
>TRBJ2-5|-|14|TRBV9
CASSVVDTEGAQYF
TGTGCCAGCAGCGTAGTGGACACGGAAGGGGCCCAGTACTTC
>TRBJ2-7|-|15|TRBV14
CASSPPAGYSYEQYF
TGTGCCAGCAGCCCCCCAGCGGGCTACTCCTACGAGCAGTACTTC
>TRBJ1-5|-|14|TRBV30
CAWSQGLGNQPQHF
TGTGCCTGGAGTCAGGGGCTTGGCAATCAGCCCCAGCATTTT
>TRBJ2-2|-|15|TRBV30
CAWSRDILNTGELFF
TGTGCCTGGAGCCGGGACATTCTGAACACCGGGGAGCTGTTTTTT
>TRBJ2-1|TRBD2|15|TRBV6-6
CASSYPTRGVDEQFF
TGTGCCAGCAGTTACCCTACCCGGGGGGTAGATGAGCAGTTCTTC
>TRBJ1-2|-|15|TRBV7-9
CASSPSRNPAYGYTF
TGTGCCAGCAGCCCCTCCAGGAATCCTGCCTATGGCTACACCTTC
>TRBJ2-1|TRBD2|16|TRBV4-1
CASSQRSSGSFYEQFF
TGCGCCAGCAGCCAACGAAGCAGCGGGAGTTTCTATGAGCAGTTCTTC